The next 31 T cell receptor beta chains were all read from a single sample in a study of spatial heterogeneity in lung cancer. The sample's time point: sample taken at primary tumor resection. In TCRdb, the 5' RACE reads were re-called with MiXCR into one record per CDR3 protein. This sample yields about 6,100 distinct CDR3 sequences, of which roughly 8% are seen a single time; roughly 18% belongs to the top ten. The sequencing used normal lung tissue next to the tumor, collected at surgery. Receptors were obtained from a female donor with early-stage non-small cell lung cancer.

This clonotype was seen a handful of times. The V call is TRBV20-1, the J call TRBJ2-5; the match to TRBD1 covers 7 bases. Germline V gene lookup returns CDR1 DFQATT and CDR2 SNEGSKA (reference sequence). The CDR3 loop spans 15 amino acids. Trimming at V came to 4 bases and at J to 5 bases, leaving 13 bases not matched to a gene. The CDR3 bases are TGCAGTGCTACCAGGGACAGTTCAACGGGGGAGACCCAGTACTTC. It codes for CSATRDSSTGETQYF.

By share, this clonotype counts as medium-sized. This chain connects TRBV6-6 to TRBJ2-3; TRBD2 agrees at 12 bases. V lost 0 bases and J lost 3; bases outside the gene matches: 4. Germline CDR1 reads MNHNY; CDR2 reads SVGAGI (reference sequence). This CDR3 has 17 amino acids. CDR3 residues: CASSYSGLAGKTDTQYF. In DNA form, the CDR3 reads TGTGCCAGCAGTTACTCCGGACTAGCGGGGAAAACAGATACGCAGTATTTT.

This clonotype was observed a handful of times. The chain has TRBV7-3 and TRBJ2-3; 9 positions match TRBD2. The CDR3 loop spans 16 amino acids. After removal of 0 bases from V and 4 bases from J, the junction contained 5 bases not matched to a gene. Germline V gene sequence: CDR1 SGHTA, CDR2 FQGTGA. The CDR3 reads CASSLTTRGGADTQYF. The CDR3 coding sequence is TGTGCCAGCAGCTTAACGACGCGGGGGGGCGCAGATACGCAGTATTTT.

This clonotype is medium-sized (0.01 to 0.1%) within its sample. This sequence joins TRBV28 and TRBJ1-2; 9 nucleotides match TRBD1. Unmatched junction bases numbered 16, after V lost 9 bases and J lost 8 bases. The germline CDR1 and CDR2 sequences are MDHEN and SYDVKM. The CDR3 covers 15 residues. In nucleotides, the CDR3 is TGTGCCAGTAGCCCCGGGACAGGGACAAACTGGGGCTACACCTTC. Translating gives CASSPGTGTNWGYTF.

The V call is TRBV7-2, the J call TRBJ1-1; tentatively, D is TRBD1 (5 bases). Trimming shortened V by 4 bases and J by 11 bases, and 17 bases separated the two germline ends. This CDR3 has 13 residues. Germline V lookup: CDR1 SGHTA, CDR2 FQGNSA. This CDR3 is CASSSTVGGMAFF. Written as DNA, the CDR3 is TGTGCCAGCAGCTCGACCGTGGGGGGAATGGCTTTCTTT. The whole variable domain, filled in from reference TRBV7-2 and TRBJ1-1, reads GAGVSQSPSNKVTEKGKDVELRCDPISGHTALYWYRQSLGQGLEFLIYFQGNSAPDKSGLPSDRFSAERTGGSVSTLTIQRTQQEDSAVYLCASSSTVGGMAFFGQGTRLTVV.

This clonotype was found many times. As DNA, the CDR3 is TGTGCCAGCACTGCTCACGGGGACGGTCAGCCCCAGCATTTT. The encoded protein is CASTAHGDGQPQHF. The chain has TRBV7-9 and TRBJ1-5, with D possibly matching TRBD1 (5 bases). CDR1 is SEHNR, CDR2 FQNEAQ, per germline (reference sequence). Trimming took 7 bases from V and 6 from J, leaving 16 bases between them. The CDR3 covers 14 residues.

In its sample, this clonotype was seen a few times. Here the CDR3 reads CASSPSTLSGANVLTF. CDR3 sequence (DNA): TGTGCCAGTAGCCCTTCGACCCTTTCTGGGGCCAACGTCCTGACTTTC. This chain links TRBV19 with TRBJ2-6; D not resolved. The germline CDR1 and CDR2 sequences are LNHDA and SQIVND (reference sequence). Trimming shortened V by 6 bases and J by 1 base, and 13 bases separated the two germline ends. CDR3 length equals 16 residues.

There are many counts of this clonotype. The CDR3 protein is CASSYPQPKGRTTEAFF. The CDR3, as DNA: TGTGCCAGCAGTTACCCCCAGCCCAAGGGGCGGACCACTGAAGCTTTCTTT. The V gene is TRBV6-5, the J gene TRBJ1-1; tentative D call: TRBD1 (5 bases). The CDR3 covers 17 residues. The germline CDR1 and CDR2 sequences are MNHEY and SVGAGI. V was trimmed by 2 bases and J by 4 bases, leaving 20 bases between them.

By share, this clonotype counts as medium-sized. The CDR3 reads CASSGAGLTTNEKLFF. In DNA form, the CDR3 reads TGTGCCAGCAGTGGAGCGGGCCTCACAACTAATGAAAAACTGTTTTTT. The chain is built from TRBV6-1 and TRBJ1-4; D is undetermined. CDR1 is MNHNS, CDR2 SASEGT, per germline. Trimming stripped 4 bases from V and 0 bases from J, with 12 bases between. CDR3 length: 16 residues.

Relative to its sample, this clonotype is medium-sized. The rearrangement joins TRBV12-3 or TRBV12-4 to TRBJ2-3; 10 bases match TRBD2. With 8 bases clipped from V and 5 bases from J, the junction kept 7 bases outside the gene matches. There are 14 residues in the CDR3. The CDR3 nucleotides read TGTGCCAGCCGAAGCGGGGGGGCTATAGATACGCAGTATTTT. Protein sequence: CASRSGGAIDTQYF.

By share, this clonotype ranks as medium-sized (0.01 to 0.1%). V is TRBV5-4 and J is TRBJ2-1; the D gene is possibly TRBD2 (5 bases). This CDR3 spans 15 amino acids. Germline-derived CDR1 and CDR2 are SGHNT and YYREEE (reference sequence). V was clipped by 0 bases and J by 5 bases, with 12 bases between them. CDR3 protein: CASSLGAGFNNEQFF. The CDR3 DNA reads as TGTGCCAGCAGCTTGGGTGCGGGTTTTAACAATGAGCAGTTCTTC.

At least ten counts were recorded for this clonotype. The chain uses TRBV7-9 and TRBJ2-2, with unresolved D. CDR3 length: 16 amino acids. With 3 bases removed from V and 1 base from J, the gap between germline ends came to 12 bases. CDR1 SEHNR and CDR2 FQNEAQ come from the germline V gene (reference sequence). In nucleotides, the CDR3 is TGTGCCAGCAGCTTGGGCCATCAGAAGAACACCGGGGAGCTGTTTTTT. Translated, it gives CASSLGHQKNTGELFF.

On this clonotype itself: This may arise from a read error, as a much more abundant clone is one base away. The chain is built from TRBV18 and TRBJ2-7; 8 bases align to TRBD1. The CDR3 runs 15 residues. Germline CDR1 and CDR2: KGHSH and LQKENI. CDR3 residues: CASSADRGHNYEQHF. CDR3 sequence (DNA): TGTGCCAGCTCAGCAGACAGGGGCCATAACTACGAGCAGCACTTC.

The chain recombines TRBV5-1 with TRBJ1-2, with D possibly matching TRBD1 (5 bases). This CDR3 has 16 amino acids. V lost 2 bases and J lost 1, with 15 bases in between. The germline gives CDR1 SGHRS, CDR2 YFSETQ. The CDR3 sequence: CASSFPDKFSNYGYTF. The CDR3 nucleotides are TGCGCCAGCAGCTTCCCGGACAAATTCAGTAACTATGGCTACACCTTC.

To note about this clonotype: Given a much more abundant clone one base away, this may be a read error. The V and J genes are TRBV5-1 and TRBJ2-5, with 11 positions matching TRBD2. Per the germline V gene, CDR1 is SGHRS and CDR2 is YFSETQ. The CDR3 contains 16 residues. V lost 3 bases, J lost 5 bases, and 9 bases stayed unmatched. The CDR3 loop reads CASSSTSGGGRETQYF. The CDR3 DNA sequence: TGCGCCAGCAGCTCTACTAGCGGGGGCGGTCGCGAGACCCAGTACTTC.

The chain couples TRBV5-1 to TRBJ1-1; a weak D match, TRBD1 (6 bases). The length of the CDR3 is 13 residues. The V gene's germline CDR1 is SGHRS and CDR2 YFSETQ. The V gene lost 9 bases and the J gene lost 0 bases, with 12 bases spanning the gap. The DNA for the CDR3 is TGCGCCACTAAACAGGGATTGAACACTGAAGCTTTCTTT. It codes for CATKQGLNTEAFF.

By sample share, this clonotype is medium-sized (0.01 to 0.1%). The V gene is TRBV4-2, the J gene TRBJ2-7; no clear D. V lost 0 bases to trimming and J lost 6 bases, with 9 bases between them. The CDR3 runs 13 residues. Per germline, CDR1 LGHNA and CDR2 YNFKEQ. The CDR3 sequence: CASSQDVGSEQYF. In DNA, the CDR3 is TGTGCCAGCAGCCAAGATGTCGGCTCCGAGCAGTACTTC.

CDR3 sequence reads: CASSQGYGANVLTF. The CDR3 DNA is TGTGCCAGCAGCCAAGGGTACGGGGCCAACGTCCTGACTTTC. The V and J genes are TRBV14 and TRBJ2-6; D is undetermined. CDR1 and CDR2 from the germline V gene are SGHDN and FVKESK. Trimming left V 1 base short and J 4 bases short, with 5 bases between. The CDR3 runs to 14 residues.

This clonotype was seen repeatedly, ten times or more. The chain is built from TRBV20-1 and TRBJ2-1; D might be TRBD1 or TRBD2, each matching 5 bases. The germline V gene encodes CDR1 DFQATT and CDR2 SNEGSKA (reference sequence). V lost 5 bases, J lost 7 bases, and 18 bases lay in between. The CDR3 length is 14 residues. The CDR3 sequence: CSAPRMGVTNEQFF. The DNA for the CDR3 is TGCAGTGCTCCCCGAATGGGGGTAACGAATGAGCAGTTCTTC.

In its sample, this clonotype ranks as medium-sized. The genes are TRBV28 and TRBJ2-1; possibly TRBD2 for D (5 bases). V dropped 4 bases and J dropped 6 bases, with 19 bases sitting between them. Germline assignment: CDR1 MDHEN and CDR2 SYDVKM. This CDR3 spans 16 amino acids. The CDR3: CASSSPLGLTANEQFF. CDR3 sequence (DNA): TGTGCCAGCAGTTCCCCCCTCGGACTCACCGCCAATGAGCAGTTCTTC.

Relative to its sample, this clonotype is medium-sized. The chain joins TRBV5-6 to TRBJ1-3; D is undetermined. The CDR3 runs 12 residues. CDR1 is SGHDT, CDR2 YYEEEE, per germline. Trimming cost V 1 base and J 6 bases, with 5 bases left between them. The CDR3 coding sequence is TGTGCCAGCAGCTTGTCGTTAAACACCATATATTTT. This sequence encodes CASSLSLNTIYF.

Relative to its sample, this clonotype is medium-sized. This chain links TRBV13 with TRBJ1-1; D is perhaps TRBD1 (5 bases). The germline V and J ends were trimmed by 5 bases and 1 base, with 11 bases remaining between them. This CDR3 spans 14 amino acids. The germline gives CDR1 PRHDT, CDR2 FYEKMQ (reference sequence). The chain's CDR3 is CASSRRGRNTEAFF. As DNA, the CDR3 is TGTGCCAGCAGCCGTAGGGGACGGAACACTGAAGCTTTCTTT.

By frequency in the sample, this clonotype is medium-sized. The rearrangement uses TRBV7-2 and TRBJ2-5; a weak D match, TRBD1 (6 bases). Trimming stripped 3 bases from V and 4 bases from J, with 12 bases between. CDR3 size: 14 residues. Germline CDR1 SGHTA, CDR2 FQGNSA. The CDR3 loop is CASSFQLGAETQYF. In nucleotides, the CDR3 is TGTGCCAGCAGCTTCCAGCTGGGGGCAGAGACCCAGTACTTC.

Details on this clonotype: This may stem from a read error, because a much larger clone lies one nucleotide away. The V call is TRBV29-1, the J call TRBJ1-5, with D possibly being TRBD1 (6 bases). Germline V CDR1 and CDR2: SQVTM, ANQGSEA. This CDR3 has 13 amino acids. The CDR3 sequence is CSVRTESNQPQNF. The CDR3 nucleotides read TGCAGCGTTAGGACAGAGAGCAATCAGCCCCAGAATTTT.

The chain uses TRBV23-1 and TRBJ2-3, with D tentatively TRBD2 (6 bases). TRBV23-1 has ORF status, its function being uncertain. Trimming removed 0 bases from V and 3 bases from J, with 10 bases in between. This CDR3 spans 15 amino acids. The CDR3 sequence: CASSQSATRTDTQYF. CDR3 DNA: TGCGCCAGCAGTCAATCAGCGACTAGAACAGATACGCAGTATTTT.

This chain joins TRBV5-1 and TRBJ2-1; 8 bases agree with TRBD2. Germline assignment: CDR1 SGHRS and CDR2 YFSETQ. This CDR3 has 15 amino acids. V dropped 5 bases and J dropped 8; count of bases not matched to a gene: 12. The CDR3 region has the DNA TGCGCCAGCAGTCTCTCGGGGGGGCTTGTACATGAGCAGTTCTTC. Translating gives CASSLSGGLVHEQFF.

V gene TRBV5-4 combines with J gene TRBJ2-5; 13 bases match TRBD2. The CDR3 is 16 residues long. CDR1 and CDR2 from the germline V gene are SGHNT and YYREEE (reference sequence). After removal of 1 base from V and 5 bases from J, the junction contained 5 bases not matched to a gene. DNA of the CDR3: TGTGCCAGCAGCTTGAGGGGACTAGCGGGGTGGGAGACCCAGTACTTC. It codes for CASSLRGLAGWETQYF. Full variable domain (remainder filled in from reference TRBV5-4 and TRBJ2-5): ETGVTQSPTHLIKTRGQQVTLRCSSQSGHNTVSWYQQALGQGPQFIFQYYREEENGRGNFPPRFSGLQFPNYSSELNVNALELDDSALYLCASSLRGLAGWETQYFGPGTRLLVL.

This clonotype showed up many times. The chain has TRBV9 and TRBJ2-7; 8 nucleotides match TRBD1. The J segment lost 3 bases and the V segment lost 3 bases, leaving 2 bases of the junction unmatched. The CDR3 is made up of 13 amino acids. Germline CDR1 reads SGDLS; CDR2 reads YYNGEE. CDR3 sequence: CASSAGTGYEQYF. DNA of the CDR3: TGTGCCAGCAGCGCCGGGACAGGCTACGAGCAGTACTTC.

At least ten counts were recorded for this clonotype. The chain links TRBV30 to TRBJ2-3; tentatively, D is TRBD2 (6 bases). V dropped 2 bases and J dropped 8 bases, with 8 bases sitting between them. Germline loops: CDR1 GTSNPN, CDR2 SVGIG (reference sequence). The CDR3 runs to 11 residues. For the CDR3, the DNA is TGTGCCTGGAGTACCGGGGGTACGCAGTATTTT. This sequence encodes CAWSTGGTQYF.

The chain has TRBV19 and TRBJ1-1; 7 nucleotides line up with TRBD1. Germline V lookup: CDR1 LNHDA, CDR2 SQIVND (reference sequence). The length of the CDR3 is 13 residues. V lost 4 bases and J lost 6; bases outside the gene matches: 5. The CDR3 reads CASSRQGTAEAFF. The CDR3, as DNA: TGTGCCAGTAGTAGACAGGGTACGGCTGAAGCTTTCTTT.

CDR3 sequence: CASSPQGNFNTGELFF. The CDR3 nucleotides read TGTGCCAGCAGCCCACAGGGGAACTTTAACACCGGGGAGCTGTTTTTT. The rearrangement links TRBV7-2 to TRBJ2-2; 7 nucleotides align to TRBD1. The CDR3 consists of 16 residues. Per germline, CDR1 SGHTA and CDR2 FQGNSA. V dropped 5 bases and J dropped 2; count of bases not matched to a gene: 8.